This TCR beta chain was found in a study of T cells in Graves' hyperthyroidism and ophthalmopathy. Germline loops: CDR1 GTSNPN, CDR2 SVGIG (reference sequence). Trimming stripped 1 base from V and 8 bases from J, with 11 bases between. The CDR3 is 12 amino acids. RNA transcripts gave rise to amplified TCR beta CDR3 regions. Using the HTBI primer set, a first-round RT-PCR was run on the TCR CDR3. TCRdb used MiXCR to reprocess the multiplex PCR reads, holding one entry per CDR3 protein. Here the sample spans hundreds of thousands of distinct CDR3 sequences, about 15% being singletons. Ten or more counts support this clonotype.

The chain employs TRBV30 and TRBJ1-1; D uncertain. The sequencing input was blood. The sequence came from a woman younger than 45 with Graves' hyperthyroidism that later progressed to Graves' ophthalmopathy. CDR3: CAWSANDREAFF. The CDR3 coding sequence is TGTGCCTGGAGTGCAAACGATAGAGAAGCTTTCTTT.